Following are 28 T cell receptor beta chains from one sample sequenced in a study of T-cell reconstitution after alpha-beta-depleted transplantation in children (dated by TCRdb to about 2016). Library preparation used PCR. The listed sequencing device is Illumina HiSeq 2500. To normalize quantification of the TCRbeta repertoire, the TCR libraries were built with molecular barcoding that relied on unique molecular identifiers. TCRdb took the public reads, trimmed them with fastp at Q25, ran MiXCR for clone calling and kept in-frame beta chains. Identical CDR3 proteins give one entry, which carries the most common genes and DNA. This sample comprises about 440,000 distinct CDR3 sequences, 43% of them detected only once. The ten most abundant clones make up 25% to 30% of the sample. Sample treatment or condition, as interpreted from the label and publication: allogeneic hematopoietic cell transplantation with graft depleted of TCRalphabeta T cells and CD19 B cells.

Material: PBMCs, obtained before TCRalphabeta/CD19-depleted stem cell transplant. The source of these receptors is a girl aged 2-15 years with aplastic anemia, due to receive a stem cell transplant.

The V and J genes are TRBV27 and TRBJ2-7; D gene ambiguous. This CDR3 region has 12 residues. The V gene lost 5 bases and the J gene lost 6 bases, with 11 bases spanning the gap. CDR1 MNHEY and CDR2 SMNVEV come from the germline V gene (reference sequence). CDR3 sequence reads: CASSKAHGEQYF. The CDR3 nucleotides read TGTGCCAGCAGTAAAGCCCACGGCGAGCAGTACTTC.

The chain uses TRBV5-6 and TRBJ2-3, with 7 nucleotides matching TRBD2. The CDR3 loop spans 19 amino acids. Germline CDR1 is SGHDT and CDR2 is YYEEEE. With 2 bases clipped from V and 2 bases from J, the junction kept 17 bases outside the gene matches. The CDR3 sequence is CASSFFSLGGGSFTDTQYF. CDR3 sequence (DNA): TGTGCCAGCAGCTTTTTCTCGCTCGGCGGGGGTAGTTTCACAGATACGCAGTATTTT.

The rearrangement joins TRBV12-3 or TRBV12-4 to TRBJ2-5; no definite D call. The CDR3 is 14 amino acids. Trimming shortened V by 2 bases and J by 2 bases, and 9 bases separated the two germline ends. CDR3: CASSLSTPQETQYF. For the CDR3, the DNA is TGTGCCAGCAGTTTATCGACTCCGCAAGAGACCCAGTACTTC.

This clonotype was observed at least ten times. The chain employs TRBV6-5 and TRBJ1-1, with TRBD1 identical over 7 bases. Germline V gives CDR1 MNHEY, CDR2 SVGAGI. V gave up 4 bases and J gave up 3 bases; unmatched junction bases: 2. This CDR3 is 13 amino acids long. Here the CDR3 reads CASSSTGHTEAFF. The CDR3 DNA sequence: TGTGCCAGCAGTTCGACAGGGCACACTGAAGCTTTCTTT.

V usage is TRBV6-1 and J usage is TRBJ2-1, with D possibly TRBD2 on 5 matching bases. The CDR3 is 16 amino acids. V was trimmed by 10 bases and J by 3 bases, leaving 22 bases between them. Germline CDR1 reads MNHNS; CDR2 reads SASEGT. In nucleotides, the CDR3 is TGTGCCACCGGGGATATCCGGGGTCTCTTCTACAATGAGCAGTTCTTC. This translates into CATGDIRGLFYNEQFF.

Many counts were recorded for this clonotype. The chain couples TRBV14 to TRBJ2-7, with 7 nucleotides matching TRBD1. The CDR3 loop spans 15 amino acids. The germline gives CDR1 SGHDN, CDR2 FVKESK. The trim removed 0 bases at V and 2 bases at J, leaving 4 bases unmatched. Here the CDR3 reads CASSQDRRGPYEQYF. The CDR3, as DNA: TGTGCCAGCAGCCAAGATCGAAGGGGGCCCTACGAGCAGTACTTC.

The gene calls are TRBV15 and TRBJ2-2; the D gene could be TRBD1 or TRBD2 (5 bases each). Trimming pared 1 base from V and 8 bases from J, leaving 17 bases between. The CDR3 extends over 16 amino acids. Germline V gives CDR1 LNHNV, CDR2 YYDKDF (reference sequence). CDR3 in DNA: TGTGCCACCAGCAGAGTCACGGGACCGGCCCGGGGGGAGCTGTTTTTT. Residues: CATSRVTGPARGELFF.

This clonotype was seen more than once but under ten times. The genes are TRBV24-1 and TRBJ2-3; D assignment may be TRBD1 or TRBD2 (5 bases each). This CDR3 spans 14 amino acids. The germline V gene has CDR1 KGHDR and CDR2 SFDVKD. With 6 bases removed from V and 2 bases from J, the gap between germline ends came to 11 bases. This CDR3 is CATSPRGFTDTQYF. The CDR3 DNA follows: TGTGCCACCAGTCCCCGGGGCTTCACAGATACGCAGTATTTT.

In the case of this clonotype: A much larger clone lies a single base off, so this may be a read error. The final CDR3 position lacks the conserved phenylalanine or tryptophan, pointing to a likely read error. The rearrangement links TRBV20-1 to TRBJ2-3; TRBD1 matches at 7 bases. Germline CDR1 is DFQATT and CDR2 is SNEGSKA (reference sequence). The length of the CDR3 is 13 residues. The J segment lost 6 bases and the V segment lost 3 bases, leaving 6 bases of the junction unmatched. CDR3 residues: CSASDRVYDTQYY. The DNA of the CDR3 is TGCAGTGCTAGCGACAGGGTGTATGATACGCAGTATTAT.

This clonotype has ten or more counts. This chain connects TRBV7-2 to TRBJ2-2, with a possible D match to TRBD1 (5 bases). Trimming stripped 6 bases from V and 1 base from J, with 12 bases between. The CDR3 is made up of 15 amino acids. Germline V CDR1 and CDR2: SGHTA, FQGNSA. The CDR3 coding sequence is TGTGCCAGCAGACAGGCAGATAGGAACACCGGGGAGCTGTTTTTT. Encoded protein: CASRQADRNTGELFF.

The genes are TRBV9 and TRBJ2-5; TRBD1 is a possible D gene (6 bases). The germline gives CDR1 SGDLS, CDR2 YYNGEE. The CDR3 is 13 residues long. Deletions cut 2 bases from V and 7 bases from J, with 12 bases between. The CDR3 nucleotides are TGTGCCAGCAGCGTGAGAGGGGGTGGGACCCAGTACTTC. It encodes CASSVRGGGTQYF.

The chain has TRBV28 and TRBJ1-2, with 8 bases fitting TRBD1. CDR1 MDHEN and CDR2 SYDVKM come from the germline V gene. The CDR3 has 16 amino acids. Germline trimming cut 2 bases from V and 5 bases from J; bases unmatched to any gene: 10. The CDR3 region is CASSLQGGRGPYGYTF. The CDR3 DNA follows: TGTGCCAGCAGTTTACAAGGTGGCAGGGGGCCGTATGGCTACACCTTC.

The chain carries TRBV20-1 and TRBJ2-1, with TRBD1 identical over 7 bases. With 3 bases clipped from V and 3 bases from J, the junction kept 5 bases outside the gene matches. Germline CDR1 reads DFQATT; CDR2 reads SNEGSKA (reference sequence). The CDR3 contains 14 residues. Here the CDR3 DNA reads TGCAGTGCTAGCCCAGGGGGTCTCTACAATGAGCAGTTCTTC. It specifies CSASPGGLYNEQFF.

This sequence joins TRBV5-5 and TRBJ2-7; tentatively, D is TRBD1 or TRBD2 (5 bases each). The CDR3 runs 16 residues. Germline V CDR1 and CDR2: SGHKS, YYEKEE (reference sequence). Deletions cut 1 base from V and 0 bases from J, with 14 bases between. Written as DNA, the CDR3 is TGTGCCAGCAGCTTGATTTGGGACCCTGACTCCTACGAGCAGTACTTC. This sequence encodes CASSLIWDPDSYEQYF.

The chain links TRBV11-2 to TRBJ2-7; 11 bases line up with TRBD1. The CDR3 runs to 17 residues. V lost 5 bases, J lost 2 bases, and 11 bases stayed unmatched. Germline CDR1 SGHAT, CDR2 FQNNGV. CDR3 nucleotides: TGTGCCAGCAGCCCTTACCCCCGGGACAGGGGGACCTACGAGCAGTACTTC. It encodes CASSPYPRDRGTYEQYF.

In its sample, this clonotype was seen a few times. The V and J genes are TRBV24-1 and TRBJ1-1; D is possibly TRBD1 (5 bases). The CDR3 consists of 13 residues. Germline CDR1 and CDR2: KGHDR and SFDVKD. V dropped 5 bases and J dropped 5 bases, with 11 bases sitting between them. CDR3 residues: CATSGPGRTEAFF. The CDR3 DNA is TGTGCCACCAGTGGCCCAGGGCGAACTGAAGCTTTCTTT.

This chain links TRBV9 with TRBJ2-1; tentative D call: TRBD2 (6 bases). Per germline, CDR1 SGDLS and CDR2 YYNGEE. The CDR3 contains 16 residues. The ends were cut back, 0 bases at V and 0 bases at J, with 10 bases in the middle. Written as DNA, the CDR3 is TGTGCCAGCAGCGTAGAGGGGAGGAGCTCCTACAATGAGCAGTTCTTC. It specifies CASSVEGRSSYNEQFF.

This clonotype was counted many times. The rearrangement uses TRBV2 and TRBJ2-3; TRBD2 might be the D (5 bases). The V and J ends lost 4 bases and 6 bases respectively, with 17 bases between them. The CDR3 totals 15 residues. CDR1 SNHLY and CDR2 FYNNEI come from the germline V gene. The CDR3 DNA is TGTGCCAGCAGTGGGAGGAGACTCCTAGGGGATACGCAGTATTTT. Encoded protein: CASSGRRLLGDTQYF.

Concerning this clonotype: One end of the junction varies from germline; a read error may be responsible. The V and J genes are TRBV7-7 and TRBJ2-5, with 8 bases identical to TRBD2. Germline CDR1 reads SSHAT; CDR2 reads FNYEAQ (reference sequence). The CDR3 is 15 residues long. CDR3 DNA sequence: TGTGCTAGCAGCTCATCTCCACGGGGGGGAGAGACCCAGTACTTC. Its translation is CASSSSPRGGETQYF.

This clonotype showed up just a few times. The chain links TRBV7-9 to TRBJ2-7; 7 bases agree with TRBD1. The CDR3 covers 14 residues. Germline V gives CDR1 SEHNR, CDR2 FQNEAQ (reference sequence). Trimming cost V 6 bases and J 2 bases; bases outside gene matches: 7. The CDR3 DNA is TGTGCCAGCAGACCAACAGGGGAGACCTACGAGCAGTACTTC. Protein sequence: CASRPTGETYEQYF.

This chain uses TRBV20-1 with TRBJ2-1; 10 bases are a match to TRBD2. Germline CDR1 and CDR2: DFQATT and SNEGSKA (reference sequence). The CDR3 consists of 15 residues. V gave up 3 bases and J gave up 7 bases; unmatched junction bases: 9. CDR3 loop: CSASGGTSEINEQFF. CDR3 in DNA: TGCAGTGCTAGTGGTGGGACTAGCGAAATTAATGAGCAGTTCTTC.

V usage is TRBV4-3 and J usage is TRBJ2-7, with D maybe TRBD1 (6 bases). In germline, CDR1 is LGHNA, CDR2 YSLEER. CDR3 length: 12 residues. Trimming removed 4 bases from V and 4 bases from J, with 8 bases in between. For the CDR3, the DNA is TGCGCCAGCAGCCGTGGACAGTACGAGCAGTACTTC. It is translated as CASSRGQYEQYF.

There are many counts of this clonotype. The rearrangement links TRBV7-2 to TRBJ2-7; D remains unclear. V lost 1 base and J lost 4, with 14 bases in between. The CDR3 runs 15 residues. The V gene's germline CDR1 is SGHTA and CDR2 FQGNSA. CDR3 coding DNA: TGTGCCAGCAGCTTAGATTTCGGGCATCTGTACGAGCAGTACTTC. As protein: CASSLDFGHLYEQYF.

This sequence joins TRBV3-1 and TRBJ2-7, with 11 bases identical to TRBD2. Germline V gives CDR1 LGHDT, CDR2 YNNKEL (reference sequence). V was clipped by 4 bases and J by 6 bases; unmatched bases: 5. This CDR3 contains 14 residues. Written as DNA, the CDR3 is TGTGCCAGCAGCCCTTCGGGACTAGCGGCCGAGCAGTACTTC. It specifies CASSPSGLAAEQYF.

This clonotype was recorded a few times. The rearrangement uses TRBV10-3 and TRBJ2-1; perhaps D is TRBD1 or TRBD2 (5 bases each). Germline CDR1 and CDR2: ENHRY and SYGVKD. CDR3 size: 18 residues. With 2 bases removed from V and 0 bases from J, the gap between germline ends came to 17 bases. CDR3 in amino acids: CAISEPPGGGGSYNEQFF. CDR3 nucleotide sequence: TGTGCCATCAGTGAGCCGCCCGGAGGTGGGGGCTCCTACAATGAGCAGTTCTTC.

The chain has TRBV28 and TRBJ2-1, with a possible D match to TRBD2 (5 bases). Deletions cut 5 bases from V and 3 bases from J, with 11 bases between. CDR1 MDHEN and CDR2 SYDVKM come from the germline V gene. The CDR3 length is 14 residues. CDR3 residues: CASSPWGDYNEQFF. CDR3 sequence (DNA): TGTGCCAGCAGTCCGTGGGGAGACTACAATGAGCAGTTCTTC.

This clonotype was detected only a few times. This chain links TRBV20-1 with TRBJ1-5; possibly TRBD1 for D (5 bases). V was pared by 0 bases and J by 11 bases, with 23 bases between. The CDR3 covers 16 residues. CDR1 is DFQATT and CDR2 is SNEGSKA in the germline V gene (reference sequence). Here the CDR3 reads CSARDRGGGRIGAQHF. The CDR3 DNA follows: TGCAGTGCTAGAGATAGGGGAGGAGGTCGCATTGGAGCCCAGCATTTT.

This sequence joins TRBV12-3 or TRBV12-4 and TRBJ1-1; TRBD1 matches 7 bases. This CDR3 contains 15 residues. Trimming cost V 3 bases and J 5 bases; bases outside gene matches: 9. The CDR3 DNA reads TGTGCCAGCAGTTTCGGAGGACAGGCGAGGACTGAAGCTTTCTTT. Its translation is CASSFGGQARTEAFF.